Following are 20 T cell receptor beta chains from one sample sequenced in a study of OX40 agonist ivuxolimab in advanced cancers. Profiling relied on immunoSEQ multiplex PCR, and the TCRdb table lists in-frame clones only, not all of them. Of more than 80,000 clones in the sample, over 75% were seen once. Material: CD4+ or CD8+ T cells sorted from blood, obtained in a trial of the OX40 agonist ivuxolimab. All receptors derive from an adult with an advanced solid tumor such as melanoma, head and neck, liver or kidney cancer.

J is TRBJ1-6 and V is TRBV7-8; D might be TRBD1 (5 bases). Germline values: CDR1 SGHVS, CDR2 FQNEAQ. The CDR3 contains 18 residues. With 3 bases removed from V and 10 bases from J, the gap between germline ends came to 25 bases. Here the CDR3 DNA reads TGTGCCAGCAGCTTCCCCCCCGCGACTGGGGGGACCGGCTCACCCCTCCACTTT. This codes for CASSFPPATGGTGSPLHF.

The chain employs TRBV5-1 and TRBJ1-4; a weak D match, TRBD1 (5 bases). Per germline, CDR1 SGHRS and CDR2 YFSETQ. There are 15 residues in the CDR3. V was pared by 4 bases and J by 5 bases, with 15 bases between. The CDR3 spells CASSGDRNKNEKLFF. CDR3 DNA sequence: TGCGCCAGCAGCGGGGACCGCAACAAGAATGAAAAACTGTTTTTT. Looking up the rest from reference TRBV5-1 and TRBJ1-4 gives the full variable domain: KAGVTQTPRYLIKTRGQQVTLSCSPISGHRSVSWYQQTPGQGLQFLFEYFSETQRNKGNFPGRFSGRQFSNSRSEMNVSTLELGDSALYLCASSGDRNKNEKLFFGSGTQLSVL.

Comment on this clone: One junction end disagrees with the germline gene, perhaps due to a read error. DNA of the CDR3: TGTGCCAGCAGTCCCGACCGTAGGGAGTTGAACTTC. Protein product: CASSPDRRELNF. This sequence joins TRBV28 and TRBJ2-7, with D perhaps TRBD2 (5 bases). This CDR3 is 12 amino acids long. The germline V gene encodes CDR1 MDHEN and CDR2 SYDVKM.

This rearrangement joins TRBV9 to TRBJ2-1; 9 bases fit TRBD2. The CDR3 loop spans 16 amino acids. V lost 7 bases to trimming and J lost 7 bases; unmatched junction nucleotides: 15. From germline, CDR1 is SGDLS and CDR2 YYNGEE. The CDR3 protein is CASSGSSGSFGNEQFF. CDR3 DNA sequence: TGTGCCAGCTCAGGGAGTAGCGGGAGTTTTGGGAATGAGCAGTTCTTC.

The chain combines TRBV9 with TRBJ2-3, with D perhaps given as TRBD1 or TRBD2 (5 bases each). V lost 0 bases to trimming and J lost 3 bases, with 11 bases between them. The CDR3 has 15 residues. Germline V gene sequence: CDR1 SGDLS, CDR2 YYNGEE. The CDR3 loop reads CASSVDQGVTDTQYF. CDR3 coding DNA: TGTGCCAGCAGCGTAGATCAGGGAGTTACAGATACGCAGTATTTT.

This clone was counted a few times. The chain joins TRBV9 to TRBJ2-1, with 9 bases matching TRBD1. Germline-derived CDR1 and CDR2 are SGDLS and YYNGEE. The CDR3 runs to 16 residues. The V gene end was trimmed by 3 bases and the J gene end by 7 bases; junction bases not matched to a gene: 11. The CDR3 DNA reads TGTGCCAGCAGCGCCGACCGGGACAGGGTTAGAAATGAGCAGTTCTTC. Its translation is CASSADRDRVRNEQFF.

The CDR3 spells CARAVGQMSNQPQHF. CDR3 in DNA: TGTGCCAGGGCCGTGGGACAGATGAGCAATCAGCCCCAGCATTTT. The V gene is TRBV27, the J gene TRBJ1-5; 7 bases are shared with TRBD1. Germline trimming cut 9 bases from V and 1 base from J; bases unmatched to any gene: 9. Looked up from germline, CDR1 is MNHEY and CDR2 is SMNVEV (reference sequence). CDR3 length equals 15 residues.

The rearrangement uses TRBV18 and TRBJ2-5; no clear D. The V and J ends lost 4 bases and 3 bases respectively, with 6 bases between them. CDR1 KGHSH and CDR2 LQKENI come from the germline V gene. The CDR3 covers 12 residues. Written as DNA, the CDR3 is TGTGCCAGCTCACTTATTGAAGAGACCCAGTACTTC. Translating it yields CASSLIEETQYF.

This clone was recorded a few times. The chain joins TRBV7-9 to TRBJ1-2; unclear D gene. Germline CDR1 SEHNR, CDR2 FQNEAQ (reference sequence). The CDR3 loop spans 14 amino acids. V lost 5 bases, J lost 8 bases, and 18 bases lay in between. CDR3 sequence reads: CASSLLTVPEGYTF. CDR3 DNA sequence: TGTGCCAGCAGCCTACTGACGGTCCCTGAGGGCTACACCTTC.

This chain connects TRBV5-6 to TRBJ2-5; D gene ambiguous. CDR1 and CDR2 from the germline V gene are SGHDT and YYEEEE. The length of the CDR3 is 14 residues. Trimming shortened V by 2 bases and J by 2 bases, and 10 bases separated the two germline ends. CDR3 sequence reads: CASSFGPTQETQYF. In DNA form, the CDR3 reads TGTGCCAGCAGCTTTGGCCCCACGCAAGAGACCCAGTACTTC.

The gene calls are TRBV9 and TRBJ2-2; 7 positions match TRBD2. Germline assignment: CDR1 SGDLS and CDR2 YYNGEE. The V gene end was trimmed by 1 base and the J gene end by 0 bases; junction bases not matched to a gene: 6. CDR3 size: 17 residues. This CDR3 reads CASSVIGLAANTGELFF. The CDR3 bases are TGTGCCAGCAGCGTAATCGGGCTAGCGGCGAACACCGGGGAGCTGTTTTTT.

The chain links TRBV29-1 to TRBJ2-7, with a tentative D call TRBD2 (6 bases). V was shortened by 6 bases and J by 3 bases, with 12 bases between the two germline ends. Germline assignment: CDR1 SQVTM and CDR2 ANQGSEA. This CDR3 region has 12 residues. CDR3 loop: CSVELGGYEQYF. Written as DNA, the CDR3 is TGCAGCGTAGAACTGGGGGGCTACGAGCAGTACTTC.

This rearrangement joins TRBV7-8 to TRBJ2-7; weak D call: TRBD2 (5 bases). The CDR3 is 16 amino acids. Germline V CDR1 and CDR2: SGHVS, FQNEAQ. V gave up 5 bases and J gave up 1 base, with 18 bases separating them. Here the CDR3 reads CASSRGSFSRSYEQYF. Written as DNA, the CDR3 is TGTGCCAGCAGCCGCGGGTCGTTTAGTAGGTCCTACGAGCAGTACTTC.

The chain employs TRBV18 and TRBJ1-3; tentatively, D is TRBD1 (6 bases). The CDR3 spans 16 residues. Trimming stripped 0 bases from V and 1 base from J, with 10 bases between. Germline V CDR1 and CDR2: KGHSH, LQKENI. CDR3: CASSPPSRGSGNTIYF. The CDR3 DNA sequence: TGTGCCAGCTCACCACCGTCAAGGGGGTCTGGAAACACCATATATTTT.

The rearrangement joins TRBV27 to TRBJ2-1; D is undetermined. The CDR3 extends over 12 amino acids. The germline gives CDR1 MNHEY, CDR2 SMNVEV (reference sequence). V was cut by 6 bases and J by 13 bases, with 16 bases left in between. The CDR3 nucleotides are TGTGCCAGCAGCCCTGGCGGCCGAACTCAGTTCTTC. Translating it yields CASSPGGRTQFF.

The chain joins TRBV7-9 to TRBJ2-7; possible D gene TRBD1, 6 bases. Between the trimmed V and J ends, which lost 5 bases and 3 bases, there was a span of 14 bases. Germline CDR1 and CDR2: SEHNR and FQNEAQ (reference sequence). The CDR3 is 14 residues long. This chain's CDR3 is CASSLQGSYYEQYF. In nucleotides, the CDR3 is TGTGCCAGCAGCCTACAGGGTTCGTACTACGAGCAGTACTTC.

J is TRBJ2-2 and V is TRBV18; 7 nucleotides agree with TRBD1. CDR3 length equals 16 residues. CDR1 is KGHSH, CDR2 LQKENI, per germline. V gave up 4 bases and J gave up 4 bases; unmatched junction bases: 9. CDR3 amino acids: CASSRSRQGGTGELFF. The CDR3 bases are TGTGCCAGCTCACGCTCACGACAGGGCGGCACCGGGGAGCTGTTTTTT.

On this clone: The sample contains more than one DNA sequence encoding this CDR3. The CDR3 is CASSQDRGPQETQYF. CDR3 nucleotide sequence: TGCGCCAGCAGCCAGGACAGGGGACCGCAAGAGACCCAGTACTTC. The V and J genes are TRBV4-3 and TRBJ2-5, with 9 bases identical to TRBD1. Trimming took 3 bases from V and 2 from J; bases not matched to a gene: 4. This CDR3 region has 15 residues. From germline, CDR1 is LGHNA and CDR2 YSLEER.

V is TRBV7-2 and J is TRBJ1-2; 7 bases align to TRBD1. Germline V gene data show CDR1 as SGHTA and CDR2 as FQGNSA. Trimming cost V 2 bases and J 7 bases; bases outside gene matches: 4. This CDR3 has 13 residues. This CDR3 is CASSLSGTAGYTF. CDR3 DNA sequence: TGTGCCAGCAGCTTATCCGGGACAGCTGGCTACACCTTC.

In its sample, this clone was seen a few times. This chain joins TRBV5-5 and TRBJ2-2; tentative D call: TRBD1 (6 bases). Germline CDR1 and CDR2: SGHKS and YYEKEE (reference sequence). V was clipped by 2 bases and J by 7 bases, with 12 bases between them. CDR3 length equals 14 residues. This CDR3 is CASSFGQRGGELFF. The CDR3 nucleotides read TGTGCCAGCAGCTTCGGACAGAGGGGCGGGGAGCTGTTTTTT. Full variable domain (outside the CDR3, taken from reference TRBV5-5 and TRBJ2-2): DAGVTQSPTHLIKTRGQQVTLRCSPISGHKSVSWYQQVLGQGPQFIFQYYEKEERGRGNFPDRFSARQFPNYSSELNVNALLLGDSALYLCASSFGQRGGELFFGEGSRLTVL.